This T cell receptor beta chain was identified during a study of human T cells and chemical hapten exposure. Study in general: Patches that contained 0.01% DPC were applied to the upper back and read at 6 days.

The germline V and J ends were trimmed by 8 bases and 2 bases, with 8 bases remaining between them. The CDR3 sequence is 12 residues long. Germline V gene sequence: CDR1 SNHLY, CDR2 FYNNEI. In the original processing: A per-sample median of about 100,000 TCRs was observed, with counts ranging from roughly 20,000 to 700,000. TCRdb reprocessed the RACE reads via MiXCR and lists one record per CDR3 protein. The V and J calls and clone size come from TCRdb's table, not from the authors' own analysis. Among roughly 82,000 distinct CDR3 sequences, about an eighth were seen once, and the ten largest hold roughly 3.6%. Time point denoted: patch test 1, 2 weeks after DPC sensitization. Treatment denoted: therapeutic diphenylcyclopropenone sensitization with weekly scalp DPC.

The source material was whole blood, sampled in connection with sensitization to the hapten diphenylcyclopropenone (DPC). The chain links TRBV2 to TRBJ2-3; D unresolved. This TCR derives from a woman aged 60-70 years with alopecia areata. Some clones in this sample may be carry-over from other donors' samples. CDR3 amino acids: CASVENTDTQYF. The CDR3 nucleotides are TGTGCCAGCGTTGAGAACACAGATACGCAGTATTTT.